What follows are 29 T cell receptor beta chains derived from one specimen sequenced in a study of metastatic and nonmetastatic thyroid tumors. None of the patients had undergone any treatment ahead of thyroid surgery. TCRdb ran MiXCR on the PCR reads. This table has 19,000 or so clones, approximately 32% appearing once. The sequenced sample was adjacent normal tissue. These TCRs come from a female donor with papillary thyroid cancer or a benign thyroid nodule (not recorded which). Some clones in this sample may be carry-over from other donors' samples.

This sequence joins TRBV5-1 and TRBJ2-5, with a possible D match to TRBD2 (6 bases). Trimming took 0 bases from V and 5 from J, leaving 17 bases between them. The CDR3 loop spans 16 amino acids. The V gene's germline CDR1 is SGHRS and CDR2 YFSETQ. The CDR3 nucleotides read TGCGCCAGCAGCTTGGCGGGGACTTTCCGGAGGGAGACCCAGTACTTC. Translating gives CASSLAGTFRRETQYF. The entire variable domain, with the rest obtained from reference TRBV5-1 and TRBJ2-5, is as follows: KAGVTQTPRYLIKTRGQQVTLSCSPISGHRSVSWYQQTPGQGLQFLFEYFSETQRNKGNFPGRFSGRQFSNSRSEMNVSTLELGDSALYLCASSLAGTFRRETQYFGPGTRLLVL.

The V call is TRBV12-3 or TRBV12-4, the J call TRBJ2-3; a weak D match, TRBD1 (7 bases). The CDR3 extends over 16 amino acids. The V end lost 3 bases, the J end lost 0 bases, and 13 bases lay between the germline ends. Here the CDR3 reads CASSLQGGSSTDTQYF. As DNA, the CDR3 is TGTGCCAGCAGTTTGCAGGGGGGTTCTAGCACAGATACGCAGTATTTT.

The J gene is TRBJ2-7, the V gene TRBV28, with 10 bases that match TRBD2. Germline assignment: CDR1 MDHEN and CDR2 SYDVKM. The J segment lost 6 bases and the V segment lost 3 bases, leaving 2 bases of the junction unmatched. CDR3 size: 13 residues. CDR3 in DNA: TGTGCCAGCAGTTTGAAGCGGGAGGGCGAGCAGTACTTC. This gives the protein CASSLKREGEQYF.

This chain's CDR3 is CASSFSEGGAKGYTF. CDR3 DNA sequence: TGTGCCAGCAGCTTCTCCGAGGGGGGCGCGAAGGGCTACACCTTC. The chain is built from TRBV11-2 and TRBJ1-2; D possibly corresponds to TRBD1 (6 bases). With 3 bases removed from V and 8 bases from J, the gap between germline ends came to 19 bases. CDR1 is SGHAT, CDR2 FQNNGV, per germline. The CDR3 loop spans 15 amino acids.

This chain joins TRBV7-9 and TRBJ2-7, with D perhaps TRBD1 or TRBD2 (5 bases each). From germline, CDR1 is SEHNR and CDR2 FQNEAQ (reference sequence). The CDR3 totals 14 residues. The V end lost 5 bases, the J end lost 2 bases, and 13 bases lay between the germline ends. CDR3 sequence reads: CASSHSGTPYEQYF. CDR3 nucleotides: TGTGCCAGCAGCCATTCCGGGACCCCCTACGAGCAGTACTTC.

This clone came up many times. The chain joins TRBV20-1 to TRBJ2-1, with 8 bases fitting TRBD1. The V and J ends lost 6 bases and 8 bases, in that order; junction bases with no gene match: 9. The CDR3 sequence is 13 residues long. Germline values: CDR1 DFQATT, CDR2 SNEGSKA (reference sequence). The CDR3 here is CSALKTGVDEQFF. The CDR3 DNA sequence: TGCAGTGCCCTCAAGACAGGGGTTGATGAGCAGTTCTTC.

Remarks on this clone: The conserved phenylalanine or tryptophan normally closing the CDR3 is absent here, so this likely arose from a read error. J is TRBJ2-7 and V is TRBV6-6, with D unresolved. Trimming pared 2 bases from V and 3 bases from J, leaving 14 bases between. This CDR3 is 15 amino acids long. Germline V gene sequence: CDR1 MNHNY, CDR2 SVGAGI (reference sequence). The CDR3 here is CASSYGLVGNYEQYL. The CDR3 DNA follows: TGTGCCAGCAGTTACGGGTTGGTAGGGAACTACGAGCAGTACCTC.

V gene TRBV19 combines with J gene TRBJ1-1; the D gene is possibly TRBD1 (6 bases). CDR1 and CDR2 (germline): LNHDA, SQIVND (reference sequence). The V and J ends lost 5 bases and 4 bases respectively, with 20 bases between them. This CDR3 is built from 16 residues. CDR3 sequence: CASSPGGAASSTEAFF. As DNA, the CDR3 is TGTGCCAGTAGTCCCGGGGGGGCAGCCTCGAGCACTGAAGCTTTCTTT.

To note about this clone: This CDR3 is also generated by other DNA sequences in the sample. The chain is built from TRBV6-5 and TRBJ1-6; 8 nucleotides align to TRBD1. The germline V gene has CDR1 MNHEY and CDR2 SVGAGI. The CDR3 runs to 18 residues. With V trimmed by 4 bases and J by 4 bases, 12 bases remained unmatched. The CDR3 loop is CASSFTQGGRWYNSPLHF. CDR3 sequence (DNA): TGTGCCAGCAGTTTCACACAGGGGGGCCGATGGTATAATTCACCCCTCCACTTT.

The sample holds many counts of this clone. This chain uses TRBV6-1 with TRBJ2-5; D is unclear. V was trimmed by 5 bases and J by 0 bases, leaving 10 bases between them. Germline CDR1 reads MNHNS; CDR2 reads SASEGT. The length of the CDR3 is 14 residues. In DNA form, the CDR3 reads TGTGCCAGCAGTTACGCGCAGCACCAAGAGACCCAGTACTTC. Residues: CASSYAQHQETQYF.

This clone is medium-sized (0.01 to 0.1%) within its sample. The chain has TRBV6-4 and TRBJ1-6; 7 bases match TRBD1. This CDR3 spans 14 amino acids. The germline V gene encodes CDR1 MRHNA and CDR2 SNTAGT. V dropped 5 bases and J dropped 7; count of bases not matched to a gene: 5. The CDR3 DNA is TGTGCCAGCAGTCCGACAGGGATCAATTCACCCCTCCACTTT. This translates into CASSPTGINSPLHF.

This clone occurred a few times. Given the absence of the conserved phenylalanine or tryptophan at the CDR3 end, a read error is likely. The chain recombines TRBV27 with TRBJ2-1; D perhaps matches TRBD2 (6 bases). Germline CDR1 MNHEY, CDR2 SMNVEV (reference sequence). This CDR3 region has 17 residues. This chain's CDR3 is CVSSLSWGEFAYNEQFS. In DNA, the CDR3 is TGTGTCAGCAGTCTATCGTGGGGGGAGTTCGCTTACAATGAGCAGTTCTCC.

Many counts were recorded for this clone. The chain links TRBV5-6 to TRBJ2-7, with D hard to call. CDR1 and CDR2 from the germline V gene are SGHDT and YYEEEE. With 2 bases removed from V and 4 bases from J, the gap between germline ends came to 16 bases. This CDR3 comprises 15 residues. CDR3 nucleotides: TGTGCCAGCAGCTTCGGACCGTTACCCTTTTACGAGCAGTACTTC. It yields the protein CASSFGPLPFYEQYF.

This clone was recorded at least ten times. The chain carries TRBV7-9 and TRBJ2-7, with a possible D match to TRBD1 (6 bases). The CDR3 is 15 amino acids. The germline CDR1 and CDR2 sequences are SEHNR and FQNEAQ (reference sequence). V was trimmed by 7 bases and J by 4 bases, leaving 20 bases between them. The CDR3 loop is CASTPGATQVYEQYF. The CDR3 region has the DNA TGTGCCAGCACACCAGGGGCTACACAGGTTTACGAGCAGTACTTC.

This sequence joins TRBV6-1 and TRBJ2-7; D is ambiguous. Germline V gene sequence: CDR1 MNHNS, CDR2 SASEGT. The CDR3 extends over 15 amino acids. Trimming cost V 0 bases and J 2 bases, with 11 bases left between them. This CDR3 reads CASSEASPNTYEQYF. The CDR3 bases are TGTGCCAGCAGTGAAGCGTCTCCGAACACCTACGAGCAGTACTTC.

The genes are TRBV20-1 and TRBJ1-1; D uncertain. The CDR3 is 13 amino acids. The V end lost 6 bases, the J end lost 0 bases, and 11 bases lay between the germline ends. Germline V gives CDR1 DFQATT, CDR2 SNEGSKA (reference sequence). The CDR3 reads CSAKGRMNTEAFF. CDR3 sequence (DNA): TGCAGTGCGAAGGGTCGGATGAACACTGAAGCTTTCTTT.

This clone counts as medium-sized (0.01 to 0.1%). This chain connects TRBV6-1 to TRBJ1-1; the D gene is possibly TRBD1 (5 bases). CDR1 is MNHNS, CDR2 SASEGT, per germline. The CDR3 has 11 residues. The germline V and J ends were trimmed by 7 bases and 3 bases, with 6 bases remaining between them. DNA of the CDR3: TGTGCCAGCATGGGGCACACTGAAGCTTTCTTT. Amino acids: CASMGHTEAFF.

The CDR3 reads CASSIHRSTGELFF. The CDR3 DNA reads TGTGCCAGTAGTATTCACAGATCCACCGGGGAGCTGTTTTTT. The chain combines TRBV19 with TRBJ2-2; D is ambiguous. CDR1 is LNHDA, CDR2 SQIVND, per germline (reference sequence). The V gene lost 3 bases and the J gene lost 4 bases, with 9 bases spanning the gap. CDR3 length: 14 amino acids.

This clone was counted at least ten times. This chain uses TRBV18 with TRBJ2-1, with a possible D match to TRBD1 (6 bases). This CDR3 is built from 15 residues. V was clipped by 4 bases and J by 4 bases, with 14 bases between them. Looked up from germline, CDR1 is KGHSH and CDR2 is LQKENI. CDR3: CASSLTSDRYNEQFF. DNA of the CDR3: TGTGCCAGCTCACTTACATCCGACAGGTACAATGAGCAGTTCTTC.

This clone showed up just a few times. V gene TRBV6-1 combines with J gene TRBJ2-7; 10 bases align to TRBD1. J lost 3 bases, V lost 2 bases, and 4 bases had no gene match. There are 15 residues in the CDR3. Germline assignment: CDR1 MNHNS and CDR2 SASEGT. The CDR3 DNA reads TGTGCCAGCAGTGAACGGGACAGGGGCGGCTACGAGCAGTACTTC. Residues: CASSERDRGGYEQYF.

The gene calls are TRBV28 and TRBJ2-7; TRBD2 aligns across 8 bases. CDR1 is MDHEN and CDR2 is SYDVKM in the germline V gene. V was clipped by 3 bases and J by 4 bases; unmatched bases: 11. This CDR3 has 16 residues. CDR3 bases: TGTGCCAGCAGTTTGATACGAGCGGGGGCTACGTACGAGCAGTACTTC. This gives the protein CASSLIRAGATYEQYF.

The chain couples TRBV7-9 to TRBJ1-1; tentatively, D is TRBD1 (5 bases). In germline, CDR1 is SEHNR, CDR2 FQNEAQ (reference sequence). This CDR3 contains 14 residues. Trimming pared 6 bases from V and 0 bases from J, leaving 11 bases between. CDR3 sequence (DNA): TGTGCCAGCAGGGGCGGGGGGATGAACACTGAAGCTTTCTTT. Protein: CASRGGGMNTEAFF.

This clone came up many times. A read error may produce the germline difference seen at one junction end. V is TRBV5-4 and J is TRBJ2-7; D ambiguous. Germline CDR1 reads SGHNT; CDR2 reads YYREEE (reference sequence). This CDR3 is built from 13 residues. CDR3 sequence reads: CASSLQRSYERYF. The CDR3 DNA follows: TGTGCCAGCAGCTTGCAGCGCTCCTACGAGCGGTACTTC.

This clone was found many times. This chain connects TRBV14 to TRBJ1-6; perhaps TRBD1 as D (6 bases). Looked up from germline, CDR1 is SGHDN and CDR2 is FVKESK. This CDR3 is 11 amino acids long. Trimming pared 1 base from V and 16 bases from J, leaving 8 bases between. The DNA for the CDR3 is TGTGCCAGCAGCCAAGGTGGGACACTCCACTTT. Encoded protein: CASSQGGTLHF.

This clone was seen only a few times. The chain has TRBV6-1 and TRBJ1-2; D might be TRBD1 (6 bases). The CDR3 runs 14 residues. The ends were cut back, 2 bases at V and 3 bases at J, with 10 bases in the middle. Per germline, CDR1 MNHNS and CDR2 SASEGT. CDR3 loop: CASSESQGHYGYTF. The CDR3 region has the DNA TGTGCCAGCAGTGAAAGCCAGGGGCACTATGGCTACACCTTC.

The rearrangement links TRBV28 to TRBJ1-2, with TRBD1 matching over 7 bases. The length of the CDR3 is 14 residues. Germline V gene sequence: CDR1 MDHEN, CDR2 SYDVKM. V lost 10 bases and J lost 2; bases outside the gene matches: 10. CDR3 in amino acids: CATLRDSWNYGYTF. The CDR3 DNA reads TGTGCCACTTTGCGGGACAGTTGGAACTATGGCTACACCTTC.

This clone turned up a few times. The V gene is TRBV6-1, the J gene TRBJ1-1; maybe TRBD1 (5 bases). The CDR3 totals 15 residues. Germline V gives CDR1 MNHNS, CDR2 SASEGT. The V end was cut by 5 bases, the J end by 1 base, with 14 bases between. The CDR3 spells CASSPPGLGNTEAFF. The CDR3 coding sequence is TGTGCCAGCAGTCCCCCGGGGCTGGGGAACACTGAAGCTTTCTTT.

This chain connects TRBV6-1 to TRBJ1-5; 9 bases agree with TRBD1. Per germline, CDR1 MNHNS and CDR2 SASEGT. Germline trimming cut 6 bases from V and 1 base from J; bases unmatched to any gene: 10. The CDR3 contains 17 residues. The DNA of the CDR3 is TGTGCCAGCAGCATGAAGTTTGGACAGGGGAGCAATCAGCCCCAGCATTTT. Protein sequence: CASSMKFGQGSNQPQHF.

The chain recombines TRBV5-6 with TRBJ1-2, with a possible D match to TRBD1 (5 bases). Trimming cost V 5 bases and J 7 bases, with 12 bases left between them. The CDR3 covers 12 residues. The germline V gene encodes CDR1 SGHDT and CDR2 YYEEEE. CDR3 sequence: CASSWSGSGYTF. CDR3 nucleotide sequence: TGTGCCAGCAGTTGGTCAGGGTCTGGCTACACCTTC.